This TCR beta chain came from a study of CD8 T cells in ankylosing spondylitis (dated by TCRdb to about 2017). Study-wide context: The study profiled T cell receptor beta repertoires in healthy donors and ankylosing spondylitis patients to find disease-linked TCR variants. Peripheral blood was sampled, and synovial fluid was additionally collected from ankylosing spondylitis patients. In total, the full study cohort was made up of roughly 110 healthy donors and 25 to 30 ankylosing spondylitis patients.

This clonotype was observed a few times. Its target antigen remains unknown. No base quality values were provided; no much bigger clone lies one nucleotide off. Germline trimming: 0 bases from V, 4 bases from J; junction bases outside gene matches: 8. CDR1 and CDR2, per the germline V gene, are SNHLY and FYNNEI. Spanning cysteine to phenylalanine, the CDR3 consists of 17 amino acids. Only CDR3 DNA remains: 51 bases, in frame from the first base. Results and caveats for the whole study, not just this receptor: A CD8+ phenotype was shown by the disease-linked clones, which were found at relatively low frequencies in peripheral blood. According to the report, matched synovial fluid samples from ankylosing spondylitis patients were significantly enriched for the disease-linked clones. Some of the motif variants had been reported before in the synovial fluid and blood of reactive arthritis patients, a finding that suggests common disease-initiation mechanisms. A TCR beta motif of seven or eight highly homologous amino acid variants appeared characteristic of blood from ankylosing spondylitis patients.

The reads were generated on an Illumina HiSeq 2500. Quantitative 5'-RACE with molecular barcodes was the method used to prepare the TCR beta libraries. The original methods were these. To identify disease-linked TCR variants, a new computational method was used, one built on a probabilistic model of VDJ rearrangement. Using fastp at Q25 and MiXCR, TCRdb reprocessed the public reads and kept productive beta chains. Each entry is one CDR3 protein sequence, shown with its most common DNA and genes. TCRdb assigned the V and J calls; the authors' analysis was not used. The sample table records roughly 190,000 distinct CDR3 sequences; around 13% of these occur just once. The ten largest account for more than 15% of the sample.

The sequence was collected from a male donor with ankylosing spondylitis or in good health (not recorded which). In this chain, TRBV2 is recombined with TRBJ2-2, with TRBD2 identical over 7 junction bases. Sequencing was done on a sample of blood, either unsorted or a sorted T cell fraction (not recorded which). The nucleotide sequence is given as TGTGCCAGCAGTGAAGCACACCTAGCGGCCCTCACCGGGGAGCTGTTTTTT. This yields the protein CASSEAHLAALTGELFF.